This T cell receptor beta chain was sequenced for a study of blood T cell repertoires in COVID-19. Study summary: There were acute and convalescent COVID-19 samples, and they came from the United States, Italy and Spain. The cDNA or gDNA used as material had been derived from T cells, B-cell-depleted T cells, or PBMCs.

Germline values: CDR1 MNHNY, CDR2 SVGAGI (reference sequence). The V end lost 7 bases, the J end lost 2 bases, and 18 bases lay between the germline ends. The CDR3 extends over 15 amino acids. Authors' processing steps: Using reference gene primer amplification, nucleated cell counts were estimated. Assay used: immunoSEQ multiplex PCR; TCRdb lists only in-frame clones, some missing. The V and J calls and clone size were taken over from that table, and D and trimming were inferred from the DNA. There are approximately 110,000 clones in the sample; 82% occur only once, and less than 8% lies in the top ten.

The sample taken for sequencing was peripheral blood. The clonotype originates from a man aged 65 to 85 with acute or convalescent COVID-19. The chain joins TRBV6-6 to TRBJ2-7; maybe TRBD1 (6 bases). The DNA for the CDR3 is TGTGCCAGCAAAGACCCTGGGGCAGGGGCCTACGAGCAGTACTTC. It codes for CASKDPGAGAYEQYF.